Presented here are 6 T cell receptor beta chains from one specimen sequenced in a study of early T cells in non-severe SARS-CoV-2 infection. TCRdb re-called the 5' RACE reads through MiXCR, storing one row per CDR3 protein. The data contain approximately 56,000 distinct CDR3 sequences, 9% to 9.5% of them singletons. The sequenced sample consisted of whole blood. The receptors come from an adult who was a healthcare worker with PCR-confirmed SARS-CoV-2 infection or an uninfected control (not recorded which).

This rearrangement joins TRBV12-3 or TRBV12-4 to TRBJ2-7; the match to TRBD2 covers 11 bases. This CDR3 region has 16 residues. The ends lost 5 bases at V and 0 bases at J; junction bases unmatched: 6. The CDR3 spells CASSPTGTSGSYEQYF. The CDR3 coding sequence is TGTGCCAGCAGTCCGACCGGGACTAGCGGCTCCTACGAGCAGTACTTC.

In its sample, this clonotype was seen a few times. The chain links TRBV19 to TRBJ1-2; 9 nucleotides match TRBD1. Germline CDR1 LNHDA, CDR2 SQIVND (reference sequence). The CDR3 is 15 residues long. V was pared by 5 bases and J by 5 bases, with 9 bases of the junction left unmatched. The CDR3 DNA follows: TGTGCCAGTAGTTTTACAGGGGGCGCCGGGTATGGCTACACCTTC. It encodes CASSFTGGAGYGYTF.

CDR3 sequence (DNA): TGTGCCAGCAGCCGCCTCTTGGCGGCCGAGATCTACGAGCAGTACTTC. This translates into CASSRLLAAEIYEQYF. This chain links TRBV7-9 with TRBJ2-7, with D hard to call. V was cut by 5 bases and J by 3 bases, with 20 bases left in between. The CDR3 is 16 residues long. The germline V gene has CDR1 SEHNR and CDR2 FQNEAQ (reference sequence).

This clonotype was seen repeatedly, ten times or more. The chain has TRBV4-1 and TRBJ2-4; 8 bases match TRBD2. Germline V lookup: CDR1 MGHRA, CDR2 YSYEKL. V lost 2 bases to trimming and J lost 4 bases; unmatched junction nucleotides: 7. The CDR3 length is 16 residues. CDR3 sequence (DNA): TGCGCCAGCAGCCAACTTCCCGGGACTAGGAAAAACATTCAGTACTTC. Its translation is CASSQLPGTRKNIQYF.

This clonotype was seen many times. The chain couples TRBV20-1 to TRBJ2-2; unclear D gene. The ends were cut back, 1 base at V and 3 bases at J, with 12 bases in the middle. This CDR3 has 15 residues. The V gene's germline CDR1 is DFQATT and CDR2 SNEGSKA (reference sequence). The CDR3 DNA is TGCAGTGCTAGAGGGGCCGAGACCCACACCGGGGAGCTGTTTTTT. Protein product: CSARGAETHTGELFF.

This clonotype was recorded at least ten times. This chain connects TRBV10-2 to TRBJ1-2; no reliable D call. The germline V and J ends were trimmed by 0 bases and 7 bases, with 15 bases remaining between them. Germline V gene data show CDR1 as WSHSY and CDR2 as SAAADI. This CDR3 comprises 15 residues. The CDR3 nucleotides read TGCGCCAGCAGTGAGTCAAATTCACCTAGAAGTGGCTACACCTTC. It translates to CASSESNSPRSGYTF.